This T cell receptor beta chain was identified during a study of early stage breast cancer tumors. In the study overall: Of roughly 17 invasive breast tumors, twelve were hormone receptor-positive, HER2-negative. Around 9.8-fold was the mean read coverage per sample. Study observations and caveats: In most of the 16 patients, blood comparison separated tumor from normal breast. Tumors had about 2.3-fold higher T cell density than normal breast.

The protocol was immunoSEQ multiplex PCR, while the TCRdb copy is restricted to in-frame clones and leaves out a portion. The table lists 45,000 to 50,000 clones, about 80% of them singletons, with under 1.5% in the top ten. As regards this clone: The antigen is unknown.

CDR3 length equals 14 residues. Germline lookup yields CDR1 SNHLY and CDR2 FYNNEI. V lost 7 bases, J lost 4 bases, and 9 bases stayed unmatched. J is TRBJ2-7 and V is TRBV2, with TRBD1 identical over 8 bases. Sample: blood. The clonotype comes from a person aged 50-59 years with breast cancer. The CDR3 DNA reads TGTGCCAGCACGGTTCAGGGGGCAGAGTACGAGCAGTACTTC. Protein sequence: CASTVQGAEYEQYF.